Below are 24 T cell receptor beta chains sequenced from a single sample in a study of identical twins. MiXCR was run by TCRdb on the 5' RACE reads, yielding one entry per CDR3 protein. The sample includes some 260,000 distinct CDR3 sequences, over 12% seen only once; the top ten take approximately 9.3%. The source material was memory (CD45RO+) T cells sorted from blood. The receptors here all came from a woman aged 18-29 years in good health.

V gene TRBV9 combines with J gene TRBJ2-1, with D perhaps matching TRBD2 (5 bases). CDR1 and CDR2 from the germline V gene are SGDLS and YYNGEE. The CDR3 consists of 14 residues. Trimming removed 4 bases from V and 3 bases from J, with 11 bases in between. CDR3 DNA: TGTGCCAGCAGCCTAGGAGGCGACTACAATGAGCAGTTCTTC. The encoded protein is CASSLGGDYNEQFF.

This clonotype was counted a few times. The chain has TRBV7-8 and TRBJ2-5; TRBD2 aligns across 8 bases. The CDR3 consists of 15 residues. Germline CDR1 reads SGHVS; CDR2 reads FQNEAQ. With 5 bases clipped from V and 5 bases from J, the junction kept 10 bases outside the gene matches. The CDR3 loop is CASSPPGGGIETQYF. The DNA for the CDR3 is TGTGCCAGCAGCCCCCCCGGGGGGGGCATCGAGACCCAGTACTTC.

This clonotype came up a few times. V is TRBV30 and J is TRBJ1-6; D call uncertain. Germline V gene lookup returns CDR1 GTSNPN and CDR2 SVGIG (reference sequence). The CDR3 is made up of 11 amino acids. With 3 bases removed from V and 13 bases from J, the gap between germline ends came to 10 bases. Written as DNA, the CDR3 is TGTGCCTGGAGAGTCGTGGGGCCCCTCCACTTT. Translating gives CAWRVVGPLHF.

This clonotype turned up a few times. CDR3 residues: CSARDSRILANYGYTF. As DNA, the CDR3 is TGCAGTGCTAGAGATTCGCGTATCCTAGCTAACTATGGCTACACCTTC. V and J are TRBV20-1 and TRBJ1-2; D remains unclear. CDR3 length: 16 residues. Germline V gene data show CDR1 as DFQATT and CDR2 as SNEGSKA (reference sequence). Trimming pared 0 bases from V and 0 bases from J, leaving 14 bases between.

The chain combines TRBV5-6 with TRBJ2-3; D remains ambiguous. CDR1 and CDR2 (germline): SGHDT, YYEEEE. Between the trimmed V and J ends, which lost 4 bases and 5 bases, there was a span of 14 bases. CDR3 size: 14 residues. CDR3 region: CASSPQRAVDTQYF. The DNA for the CDR3 is TGTGCCAGCAGCCCCCAACGGGCCGTAGATACGCAGTATTTT.

This clonotype was found many times. The chain combines TRBV5-1 with TRBJ1-1; tentatively, D is TRBD1 (5 bases). This CDR3 is 17 amino acids long. V was shortened by 1 base and J by 5 bases, with 21 bases between the two germline ends. Germline V gene lookup returns CDR1 SGHRS and CDR2 YFSETQ. DNA of the CDR3: TGCGCCAGCAGCTTGACCCCCGCAGGGAGCGTCGGGACTGAAGCTTTCTTT. It translates to CASSLTPAGSVGTEAFF.

This clonotype was recorded many times. This chain uses TRBV10-3 with TRBJ2-7, with 7 bases aligning to TRBD1. Germline trimming cut 10 bases from V and 2 bases from J; bases unmatched to any gene: 8. The CDR3 covers 13 residues. Germline values: CDR1 ENHRY, CDR2 SYGVKD. CDR3 nucleotides: TGTGCCACAACAGGGGCAAATACCTACGAGCAGTACTTC. Amino acids: CATTGANTYEQYF.

The V call is TRBV7-9, the J call TRBJ1-4, with D perhaps matching TRBD1 (5 bases). Germline V gives CDR1 SEHNR, CDR2 FQNEAQ (reference sequence). This CDR3 has 12 amino acids. V was shortened by 1 base and J by 13 bases, with 10 bases between the two germline ends. DNA for the CDR3: TGTGCCAGCAGCTTAGGGGACGTGGGACTGTTTTTT. Translation: CASSLGDVGLFF.

This clonotype was observed many times. The chain recombines TRBV21-1 with TRBJ1-1; TRBD1 was called by the table and not checked on the DNA. TRBV21-1 corresponds to a pseudogene. The CDR3 contains 14 residues. The CDR3 here is CASSRCRGHTEAFF. DNA for the CDR3: TGTGCCAGCAGCAGATGTCGGGGCCACACTGAAGCTTTCTTT.

J is TRBJ2-1 and V is TRBV20-1; 10 bases are shared with TRBD2. With 7 bases clipped from V and 8 bases from J, the junction kept 11 bases outside the gene matches. This CDR3 spans 14 amino acids. Looked up from germline, CDR1 is DFQATT and CDR2 is SNEGSKA (reference sequence). CDR3 bases: TGCAGTGGCGTGCACAGCGGGGGGGCGGATGAGCAGTTCTTC. This translates into CSGVHSGGADEQFF.

Here the CDR3 DNA reads TGCGCCAGCAGCCCGAACAGGGGCCTGAACACCGGGGAGCTGTTTTTT. This codes for CASSPNRGLNTGELFF. V gene TRBV5-1 combines with J gene TRBJ2-2, with 7 bases aligning to TRBD1. This CDR3 is 16 amino acids long. The germline V gene has CDR1 SGHRS and CDR2 YFSETQ. V lost 4 bases and J lost 1; bases outside the gene matches: 7.

This clonotype was observed many times. The chain joins TRBV4-2 to TRBJ2-7; D call uncertain. V was pared by 4 bases and J by 0 bases, with 7 bases between. Germline lookup yields CDR1 LGHNA and CDR2 YNFKEQ. The CDR3 is made up of 13 amino acids. This CDR3 is CASSRDGSYEQYF. CDR3 sequence (DNA): TGTGCCAGCAGCCGGGATGGCTCCTACGAGCAGTACTTC.

This clonotype has a count of ten or more. The genes are TRBV29-1 and TRBJ2-7, with D possibly matching TRBD2 (5 bases). Per the germline V gene, CDR1 is SQVTM and CDR2 is ANQGSEA. The germline V and J ends were trimmed by 1 base and 5 bases, with 12 bases remaining between them. The CDR3 is 13 amino acids. The CDR3 protein is CSVEVNRGHEQYF. The CDR3 bases are TGCAGCGTTGAAGTTAACCGAGGGCACGAGCAGTACTTC.

This CDR3 is CASSGGGNYGYTF. The DNA for the CDR3 is TGTGCCAGCAGTGGAGGAGGGAACTATGGCTACACCTTC. J is TRBJ1-2 and V is TRBV2, with D unresolved. V was pared by 4 bases and J by 2 bases, with 8 bases between. Per germline, CDR1 SNHLY and CDR2 FYNNEI. This CDR3 is 13 amino acids long. Full variable domain (remainder filled in from reference TRBV2 and TRBJ1-2): EPEVTQTPSHQVTQMGQEVILRCVPISNHLYFYWYRQILGQKVEFLVSFYNNEISEKSEIFDDQFSVERPDGSNFTLKIRSTKLEDSAMYFCASSGGGNYGYTFGSGTRLTVV.

This clonotype was counted only a few times. The chain has TRBV14 and TRBJ2-3, with D hard to call. The V end lost 0 bases, the J end lost 7 bases, and 5 bases lay between the germline ends. Germline V lookup: CDR1 SGHDN, CDR2 FVKESK. The CDR3 is made up of 12 amino acids. The CDR3 DNA follows: TGTGCCAGCAGCCAAGATTACTATACGCAGTATTTT. Translating gives CASSQDYYTQYF.

This clonotype came up a few times. This sequence joins TRBV5-1 and TRBJ2-3; 7 nucleotides align to TRBD2. The CDR3 is 14 residues long. The J segment lost 4 bases and the V segment lost 6 bases, leaving 8 bases of the junction unmatched. Germline loops: CDR1 SGHRS, CDR2 YFSETQ. DNA of the CDR3: TGCGCCAGCACGGGTACTAGCGAGGCAGATACGCAGTATTTT. Encoded protein: CASTGTSEADTQYF.

This rearrangement joins TRBV6-1 to TRBJ2-7; D might be TRBD1 or TRBD2, each matching 5 bases. This CDR3 has 13 amino acids. V gave up 6 bases and J gave up 7 bases, with 16 bases separating them. Germline CDR1 is MNHNS and CDR2 is SASEGT. CDR3 DNA sequence: TGTGCCAGCAGGGCTGGGACCGCCAGTGAGCAGTACTTC. The encoded protein is CASRAGTASEQYF.

The gene calls are TRBV2 and TRBJ1-4, with no clear D. V was clipped by 2 bases and J by 8 bases, with 9 bases between them. Germline-derived CDR1 and CDR2 are SNHLY and FYNNEI. This CDR3 region has 13 residues. CDR3 amino acids: CASSERWGEKLFF. The CDR3 nucleotides read TGTGCCAGCAGTGAAAGGTGGGGAGAAAAACTGTTTTTT.

The genes are TRBV6-1 and TRBJ2-6; 7 bases line up with TRBD1. The CDR3 contains 16 residues. The trim removed 2 bases at V and 4 bases at J, leaving 5 bases unmatched. Per germline, CDR1 MNHNS and CDR2 SASEGT. CDR3 DNA sequence: TGTGCCAGCAGTGAAAGACAGGGATCCGGGGCCAACGTCCTGACTTTC. Translating it yields CASSERQGSGANVLTF.

V usage is TRBV20-1 and J usage is TRBJ2-1; the D gene is possibly TRBD1 (6 bases). The CDR3 has 14 amino acids. The V gene's germline CDR1 is DFQATT and CDR2 SNEGSKA (reference sequence). V gave up 1 base and J gave up 7 bases, with 14 bases separating them. For the CDR3, the DNA is TGCAGTGCTAGAGCCAGCGGAAGGGGGAATGAGCAGTTCTTC. Protein product: CSARASGRGNEQFF.

In its sample, this clonotype was seen many times. The chain links TRBV10-3 to TRBJ2-2; D possibly corresponds to TRBD1 (6 bases). Per the germline V gene, CDR1 is ENHRY and CDR2 is SYGVKD. The V end lost 3 bases, the J end lost 3 bases, and 14 bases lay between the germline ends. CDR3 size: 16 residues. The CDR3 region is CAISDQGLWDTGELFF. The CDR3 region has the DNA TGTGCCATCAGTGACCAGGGGTTGTGGGACACCGGGGAGCTGTTTTTT.

This clonotype showed up just a few times. The chain joins TRBV28 to TRBJ2-7, with 7 bases fitting TRBD1. Germline V gene sequence: CDR1 MDHEN, CDR2 SYDVKM. V lost 6 bases, J lost 5 bases, and 4 bases stayed unmatched. The CDR3 is made up of 12 amino acids. CDR3 nucleotides: TGTGCCAGCAGACAGGGGTACCACGAGCAGTACTTC. It specifies CASRQGYHEQYF.

This clonotype was detected many times. The rearrangement uses TRBV5-6 and TRBJ2-5; 7 nucleotides line up with TRBD1. The CDR3 has 13 amino acids. Trimming cost V 4 bases and J 4 bases; bases outside gene matches: 4. The germline gives CDR1 SGHDT, CDR2 YYEEEE. The CDR3: CASSLRTGETQYF. The CDR3 nucleotides read TGTGCCAGCAGCCTGAGGACAGGAGAGACCCAGTACTTC.

The gene calls are TRBV30 and TRBJ1-6; D not certain. This CDR3 region has 13 residues. Germline CDR1 reads GTSNPN; CDR2 reads SVGIG (reference sequence). V dropped 5 bases and J dropped 9 bases, with 14 bases sitting between them. CDR3 in DNA: TGTGCCTGGGACAATTCGCGGGGTTCACCCCTCCACTTT. This codes for CAWDNSRGSPLHF. The variable domain in full, with the rest retrieved from reference TRBV30 and TRBJ1-6, is SQTIHQWPATLVQPVGSPLSLECTVEGTSNPNLYWYRQAAGRGLQLLFYSVGIGQISSEVPQNLSASRPQDRQFILSSKKLLLSDSGFYLCAWDNSRGSPLHFGNGTRLTVT.